The source of this T cell receptor beta chain is a study of blood T cell repertoires in COVID-19. Across the whole study: Samples of COVID-19 (acute and convalescent) were obtained from the United States, Italy and Spain. The analysed material was cDNA or gDNA that came from T cells, B-cell-depleted T cells, or PBMCs.

V was cut by 3 bases and J by 2 bases, with 9 bases left in between. This CDR3 spans 14 amino acids. Germline V CDR1 and CDR2: LNHDA, SQIVND (reference sequence). Authors' processing steps: Amplification of reference gene primers provided the estimated nucleated cell counts. Some clones are missing from TCRdb's copy, which holds only in-frame ones; the method was immunoSEQ multiplex PCR. The V and J calls and clone size were taken over from that table, and D and trimming were inferred from the DNA. The sample records approximately 130,000 clones, 77% being singletons. This receptor was obtained from a man older than 75 with acute or convalescent COVID-19. V gene TRBV19 combines with J gene TRBJ2-3; D gene unclear. Sequences were obtained from peripheral blood. The CDR3 coding sequence is TGTGCCAGTAGTATTCGTGTAAACACAGATACGCAGTATTTT. The encoded protein is CASSIRVNTDTQYF. The variable domain in full, with the rest retrieved from reference TRBV19 and TRBJ2-3, is DGGITQSPKYLFRKEGQNVTLSCEQNLNHDAMYWYRQDPGQGLRLIYYSQIVNDFQKGDIAEGYSVSREKKESFPLTVTSAQKNPTAFYLCASSIRVNTDTQYFGPGTRLTVL.